This T cell receptor (beta chain) was sequenced for a study of shared clonotypes between healthy human individuals. With respect to this clone: Its cognate antigen is unknown.

Study outcomes and limitations: Researchers found naive subsets generally carried larger estimated richness than memory subsets.

The CDR3 is 16 residues long. The germline CDR1 and CDR2 sequences are KGHSH and LQKENI. V was cut by 2 bases and J by 1 base, with 11 bases left in between. Data came from immunoSEQ multiplex PCR; TCRdb stores just in-frame clones and leaves some out. The table records hundreds of thousands of clones, approximately 97% of them present only once. The chain has TRBV18 and TRBJ2-2; D is ambiguous. Input material: naive CD4+ T cells sorted from blood. Specified subset: CD45RA+ positively selected. This TCR was sampled from a woman younger than 45 in good health. DNA of the CDR3: TGTGCCAGCTCACCAGTCGAACTAAAGAACACCGGGGAGCTGTTTTTT. Translating gives CASSPVELKNTGELFF.